This T cell receptor beta chain was captured in a study of blood T cell repertoires in COVID-19 (dated by TCRdb to the early 2020s). About the study as a whole: Samples covering the acute and convalescent phases of COVID-19 were provided by collaborators in the United States, Italy and Spain. The dataset comprised deeply sampled blood TCRbeta repertoires from subjects exposed to, actively infected with, or recovered from COVID-19. Sample metadata almost always included a de-identified subject ID, COVID-19 status, age in years and sex. Samples came from the ongoing ImmuneRACE study (first 160 participants) plus 1,254 subjects from 6 global collaborators. Where available, HLA class I and class II types were taken from metadata supplied by the sample provider and were not determined by assay-based typing. A freely available public database, intended as a resource for researchers studying the immune response to SARS-CoV-2, is where the repertoires were released. The prospective study material was composed of cDNA or gDNA derived from T cells, B-cell-depleted T cells, or PBMCs.

The immunoSEQ Assay, a bias-controlled multiplex PCR, was used to amplify TCRbeta CDR3 regions from genomic DNA. In the source study's methods: The number of nucleated cells in each sample was estimated from the amplification of reference gene primers within the assay. To quantify the absolute abundance of each unique TCRbeta CDR3 rearrangement, sequence reads were collapsed and filtered. Productive Simpson clonality was computed per sample as the square root of Simpson's diversity index over productive rearrangements. As stored in TCRdb, this immuneACCESS dataset retains in-frame rearrangements with V and J assigned. A fraction of the clones does not appear; measured against another copy, unresolved V genes explain less than half of the discrepancy, and the remainder lacks a known reason. D and trimming come from the DNA, and the V and J calls and clone size come from that table. The sample data list roughly 200,000 clones, and more than 70% of these were observed just once. The ten biggest clones cover roughly 7.8% of the sample.

The full study reports these points: How much clinical and demographic metadata was included differed by source and by participant, and the metadata was provided uncurated.

Collaborating institutions collected whole blood in K2EDTA tubes following their own protocols. For TCRbeta analysis, collaborator samples were shipped as frozen whole blood, as isolated PBMCs, or as DNA extracted from either sample type. As for this clone: Its antigen target is currently unknown. No base quality information exists; no much larger clone differs at one position.

From cysteine to phenylalanine, the CDR3 is 14 amino acids long. CDR3 DNA only is kept here, 42 bases in frame from base 1. Here V drops 4 bases and J drops 9 bases, and the junction holds 2 bases not matched to any gene. For CDR1 and CDR2, the germline V gene lists SGHDN and FVKESK. The TCR comes from a man aged 40-55 years with active or convalescent COVID-19. The sequencing sample was made of peripheral blood. The chain links TRBV14 with TRBJ1-6; a stretch of 11 junction bases matches TRBD1. The CDR3 protein is CASSRTGGSSPLHF. In nucleotide form, the sequence is TGTGCCAGCAGCCGGACAGGGGGCAGTTCACCCCTCCACTTT.